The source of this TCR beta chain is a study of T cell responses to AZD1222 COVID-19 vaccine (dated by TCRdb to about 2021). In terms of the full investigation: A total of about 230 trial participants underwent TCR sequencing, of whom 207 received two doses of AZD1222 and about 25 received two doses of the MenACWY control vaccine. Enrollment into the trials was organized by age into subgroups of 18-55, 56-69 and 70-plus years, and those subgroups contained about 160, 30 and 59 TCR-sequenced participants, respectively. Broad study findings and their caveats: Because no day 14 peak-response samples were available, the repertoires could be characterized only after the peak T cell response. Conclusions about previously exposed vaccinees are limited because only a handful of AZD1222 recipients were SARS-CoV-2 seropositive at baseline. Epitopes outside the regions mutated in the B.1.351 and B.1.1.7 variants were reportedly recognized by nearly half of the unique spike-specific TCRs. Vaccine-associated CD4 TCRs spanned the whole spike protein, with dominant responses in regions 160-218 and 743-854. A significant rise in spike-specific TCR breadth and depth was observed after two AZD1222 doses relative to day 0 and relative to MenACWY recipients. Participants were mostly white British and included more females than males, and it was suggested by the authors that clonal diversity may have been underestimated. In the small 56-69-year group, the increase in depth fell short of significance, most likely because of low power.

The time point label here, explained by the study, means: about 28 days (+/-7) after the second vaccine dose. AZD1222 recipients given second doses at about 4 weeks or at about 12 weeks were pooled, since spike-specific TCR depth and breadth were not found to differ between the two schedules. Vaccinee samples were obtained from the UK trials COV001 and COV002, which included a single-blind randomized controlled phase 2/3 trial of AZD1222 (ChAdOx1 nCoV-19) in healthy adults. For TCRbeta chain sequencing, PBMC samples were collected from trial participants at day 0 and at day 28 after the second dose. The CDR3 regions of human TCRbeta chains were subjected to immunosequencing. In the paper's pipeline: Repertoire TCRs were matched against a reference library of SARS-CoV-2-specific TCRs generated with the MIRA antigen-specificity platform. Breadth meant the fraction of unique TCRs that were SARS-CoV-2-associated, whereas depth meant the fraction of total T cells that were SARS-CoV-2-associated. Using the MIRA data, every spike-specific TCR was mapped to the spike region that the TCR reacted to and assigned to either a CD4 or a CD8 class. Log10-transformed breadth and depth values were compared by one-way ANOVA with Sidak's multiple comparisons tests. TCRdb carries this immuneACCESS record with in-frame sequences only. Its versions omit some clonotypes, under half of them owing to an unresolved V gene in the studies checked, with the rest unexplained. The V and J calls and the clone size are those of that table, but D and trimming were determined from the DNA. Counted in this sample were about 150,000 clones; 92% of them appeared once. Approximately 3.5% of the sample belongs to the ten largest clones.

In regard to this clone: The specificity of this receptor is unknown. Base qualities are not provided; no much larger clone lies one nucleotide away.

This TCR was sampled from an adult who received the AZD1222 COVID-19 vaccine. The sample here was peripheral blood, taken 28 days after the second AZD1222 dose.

CDR3 reads: CASSSQGTGEKLFF. The DNA sequence is TGTGCCAGCAGCTCACAGGGGACCGGTGAAAAACTGTTTTTT. The rearrangement joined TRBV7-2 to TRBJ1-4; 7 central nucleotides agree with TRBD1. The CDR1 and CDR2 encoded by the germline V gene are SGHTA and FQGNSA. The CDR3 contains 14 residues, cysteine and phenylalanine counted. The read is trimmed to its CDR3 DNA, 42 bases read in frame from base 1. V and J are trimmed by 4 bases and 7 bases, and the gene matches miss 6 bases of the junction.